Here is one T cell receptor beta chain with its context. This sample stems from a study of cytomegalovirus exposure and HLA in healthy donors. For the study at large: Ancestry clustering placed 70% to 90% of under 450 genotyped donors in the Caucasian-associated cluster.

13 Jbeta primers and 60 Vbeta primers were used for the PCR. Some clones are missing from TCRdb's copy, which holds only in-frame ones; the method was immunoSEQ multiplex PCR. The data show some 120,000 clones, around 64% seen once. Though probably carrying unrecorded immune exposures, donors were nominally healthy at sampling. The CDR3 is 11 amino acids. Trimming left V 6 bases short and J 7 bases short, with 6 bases between. In germline, CDR1 is LNHDA, CDR2 SQIVND (reference sequence). The receptor comes from a man aged 25-40 years in good health and CMV-seropositive. V is TRBV19 and J is TRBJ1-4, with unresolved D. Sequencing was performed on PBMCs. This chain's CDR3 is CASRAAEKLFF. The CDR3 bases are TGTGCCAGTAGAGCGGCTGAAAAACTGTTTTTT.